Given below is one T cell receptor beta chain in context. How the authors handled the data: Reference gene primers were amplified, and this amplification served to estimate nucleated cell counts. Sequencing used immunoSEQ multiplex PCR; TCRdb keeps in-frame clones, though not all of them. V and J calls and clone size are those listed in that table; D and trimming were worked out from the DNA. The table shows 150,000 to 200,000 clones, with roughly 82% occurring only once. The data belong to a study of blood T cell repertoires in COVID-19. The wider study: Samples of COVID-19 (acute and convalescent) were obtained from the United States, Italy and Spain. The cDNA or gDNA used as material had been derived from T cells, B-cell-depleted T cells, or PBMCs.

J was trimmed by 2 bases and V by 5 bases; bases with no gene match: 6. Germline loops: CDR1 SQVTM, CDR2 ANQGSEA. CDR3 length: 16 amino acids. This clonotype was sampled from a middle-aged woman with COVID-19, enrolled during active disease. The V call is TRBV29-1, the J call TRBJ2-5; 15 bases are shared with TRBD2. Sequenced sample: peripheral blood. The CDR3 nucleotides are TGCAGCGTTCTAGGACTAGCGGGAGGGGGGCAAGAGACCCAGTACTTC. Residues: CSVLGLAGGGQETQYF. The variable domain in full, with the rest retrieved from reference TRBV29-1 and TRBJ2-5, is SAVISQKPSRDICQRGTSLTIQCQVDSQVTMMFWYRQQPGQSLTLIATANQGSEATYESGFVIDKFPISRPNLTFSTLTVSNMSPEDSSIYLCSVLGLAGGGQETQYFGPGTRLLVL.